Detailed here is one T cell receptor (beta chain). Sequenced by immunoSEQ multiplex PCR; TCRdb stores in-frame clones only, minus some. The sample includes fewer than 350,000 clones, over 75% seen only once; the top ten take approximately 7.5%. V was trimmed by 4 bases and J by 6 bases, leaving 23 bases between them. The germline V gene encodes CDR1 SGHNT and CDR2 YYREEE (reference sequence). The CDR3 totals 16 residues. This sample is part of a study of blood T cell repertoires in COVID-19. Study overall: COVID-19 samples collected from the United States, Italy and Spain covered acute and convalescent phases.

Sequencing input: peripheral blood. This chain links TRBV5-4 with TRBJ2-7; TRBD2 is a possible D gene (6 bases). The TCR sequence derives from a woman in her thirties with COVID-19, enrolled during active disease. CDR3 DNA: TGTGCCAGCAGCCCCTATGGGGGAGGAACCCCTACCGAGCAGTACTTC. This translates into CASSPYGGGTPTEQYF.